The 13 T cell receptor beta chains listed next were all sequenced from one sample in a study of blood T cell repertoires in COVID-19 (dated by TCRdb to the early 2020s). The library was made by the immunoSEQ multiplex PCR assay. What TCRdb holds here is the immuneACCESS table cut down to in-frame rearrangements. Part of the clones is not present; checked against another copy, under half of the missing clones reflect an unresolved V gene, and the others are unexplained. Recorded for this sample are tens of thousands of clones; nearly 85% of them occurred a single time. The ten largest clonotypes hold 15% to 20% of the sample. Sequencing used peripheral blood. The receptors were gathered from a man in his 70s with active COVID-19.

This clone showed up just a few times. The chain recombines TRBV28 with TRBJ2-7; 8 bases line up with TRBD2. Germline CDR1 reads MDHEN; CDR2 reads SYDVKM. The CDR3 consists of 10 residues. V dropped 10 bases and J dropped 6; count of bases not matched to a gene: 2. CDR3: CAIGGVEQYF. Here the CDR3 DNA reads TGTGCCATCGGGGGGGTCGAGCAGTACTTC.

This clone occurred once. The chain recombines TRBV7-2 with TRBJ2-3, with 16 bases identical to TRBD2. This CDR3 comprises 18 residues. The V gene's germline CDR1 is SGHTA and CDR2 FQGNSA. The trim removed 0 bases at V and 7 bases at J, leaving 7 bases unmatched. This CDR3 is CASSLAGTSGGARNTQYF. The CDR3, as DNA: TGTGCCAGCAGCTTAGCCGGGACTAGCGGGGGGGCCCGTAATACGCAGTATTTT.

The rearrangement uses TRBV10-1 and TRBJ2-3, with TRBD2 identical over 11 bases. The CDR3 has 17 residues. Germline loops: CDR1 WNHNN, CDR2 SYGVQD (reference sequence). J lost 3 bases, V lost 2 bases, and 7 bases had no gene match. CDR3 in amino acids: CASSETTSGASTDTQYF. CDR3 coding DNA: TGCGCCAGCAGTGAGACGACTAGCGGGGCGAGTACAGATACGCAGTATTTT.

This clone was seen a single time. The gene calls are TRBV28 and TRBJ2-2; the D is unclear. Trimming pared 3 bases from V and 1 base from J, leaving 9 bases between. The CDR3 sequence is 15 residues long. Germline CDR1 is MDHEN and CDR2 is SYDVKM. CDR3 region: CASSFLWRNTGELFF. CDR3 in DNA: TGTGCCAGCAGTTTTTTGTGGAGGAACACCGGGGAGCTGTTTTTT.

The chain has TRBV11-2 and TRBJ2-5, with D possibly matching TRBD1 (6 bases). The CDR3 has 15 residues. Germline lookup yields CDR1 SGHAT and CDR2 FQNNGV. Trimming removed 1 base from V and 4 bases from J, with 13 bases in between. CDR3 region: CASSLGQGLIETQYF. The CDR3 DNA is TGTGCCAGCAGCTTAGGGCAGGGGTTAATAGAGACCCAGTACTTC. The variable domain in full, with the rest retrieved from reference TRBV11-2 and TRBJ2-5, is EAGVAQSPRYKIIEKRQSVAFWCNPISGHATLYWYQQILGQGPKLLIQFQNNGVVDDSQLPKDRFSAERLKGVDSTLKIQPAKLEDSAVYLCASSLGQGLIETQYFGPGTRLLVL.

This clone appeared once. This sequence joins TRBV7-9 and TRBJ1-3; D remains ambiguous. The CDR3 contains 15 residues. Germline assignment: CDR1 SEHNR and CDR2 FQNEAQ (reference sequence). V lost 5 bases, J lost 1 base, and 12 bases lay in between. Written as DNA, the CDR3 is TGTGCCAGCAGCCCCGCTCGGGTATCTGGAAACACCATATATTTT. Translation gives CASSPARVSGNTIYF.

This clone was recorded once. This chain connects TRBV6-5 to TRBJ1-1; tentative D call: TRBD1 (5 bases). Germline V gene lookup returns CDR1 MNHEY and CDR2 SVGAGI. The CDR3 totals 16 residues. Trimming left V 2 bases short and J 6 bases short, with 19 bases between. The CDR3 loop is CASSYRRDPKPSEAFF. CDR3 coding DNA: TGTGCCAGCAGTTACCGGCGGGACCCTAAACCATCTGAAGCTTTCTTT.

This clone has only one observation. This chain links TRBV10-3 with TRBJ2-3; D may be TRBD2 (6 bases). Trimming cost V 7 bases and J 0 bases, with 11 bases left between them. The length of the CDR3 is 14 residues. In germline, CDR1 is ENHRY, CDR2 SYGVKD. This CDR3 reads CAIKAGFSTDTQYF. CDR3 nucleotides: TGTGCCATCAAAGCGGGCTTTAGCACAGATACGCAGTATTTT.

The CDR3 coding sequence is TGTGCCAGCAGTTTAATCGGGACAGGAAACACAGATACGCAGTATTTT. The encoded protein is CASSLIGTGNTDTQYF. The V and J genes are TRBV27 and TRBJ2-3; 8 bases are shared with TRBD1. The ends lost 2 bases at V and 2 bases at J; junction bases unmatched: 6. The CDR3 is made up of 16 amino acids. The germline CDR1 and CDR2 sequences are MNHEY and SMNVEV (reference sequence).

The V and J genes are TRBV5-4 and TRBJ1-2, with 9 bases that match TRBD1. The CDR3 runs to 13 residues. With V trimmed by 5 bases and J by 5 bases, 4 bases remained unmatched. The V gene's germline CDR1 is SGHNT and CDR2 YYREEE (reference sequence). The chain's CDR3 is CASRDRGRYGYTF. In DNA form, the CDR3 reads TGTGCCAGCAGGGACAGGGGTCGGTATGGCTACACCTTC.

The CDR3 bases are TGTGCCAGCAGCGCATTCCAAGGGGTTTCAGAGACCCAGTACTTC. Protein sequence: CASSAFQGVSETQYF. This chain links TRBV9 with TRBJ2-5, with a possible D match to TRBD1 (5 bases). V shed 3 bases and J shed 4 bases, with 16 bases lying between them. The germline CDR1 and CDR2 sequences are SGDLS and YYNGEE. The CDR3 covers 15 residues.

V is TRBV6-5 and J is TRBJ2-7; 9 nucleotides line up with TRBD1. Germline assignment: CDR1 MNHEY and CDR2 SVGAGI. The V segment lost 9 bases and the J segment 2 bases; nucleotides outside the gene matches: 11. CDR3 size: 15 residues. Written as DNA, the CDR3 is TGTGCCAGTGGGAGAGACAGGGGGGCCACCTACGAGCAGTACTTC. Translating it yields CASGRDRGATYEQYF.

The chain combines TRBV2 with TRBJ2-7; D possibly corresponds to TRBD2 (6 bases). The V end was cut by 7 bases, the J end by 7 bases, with 23 bases between. Germline CDR1 reads SNHLY; CDR2 reads FYNNEI. CDR3 length: 15 amino acids. In nucleotides, the CDR3 is TGTGCCAGCACCCCCACGGGACTGCCGTCGGAAGAGCAGTACTTC. Its protein product is CASTPTGLPSEEQYF.